This T cell receptor (beta chain) is from a study of T-cell memory formation after mild COVID-19. General observations from the study: Pre-infection memory harbored some responding clones, suggesting cross-reactive memory joined.

Turning to this clonotype: As yet, its antigen is unknown.

TCRdb independently ran MiXCR on the 5' RACE reads; one entry per CDR3 protein. This table holds fewer than 700,000 distinct CDR3 sequences, roughly a fifth found once. CDR1 and CDR2 (germline): MDHEN, SYDVKM. The CDR3 is made up of 15 amino acids. Trimming removed 10 bases from V and 4 bases from J; junction bases left unmatched: 13. This TCR came from an adult woman who had mild COVID-19 (a few samples of this study predate the infection). Cell type and time point are not known. The chain links TRBV28 to TRBJ2-7; 10 positions match TRBD2. Sequenced sample: PBMCs or a T cell subset sorted from them (not recorded which). CDR3 coding DNA: TGTGCCACCACACCCACAAGCGGGGGGGCTTACGAGCAGTACTTC. Its protein product is CATTPTSGGAYEQYF.